This T cell receptor (beta chain) derives from a study of blood T cell repertoires in COVID-19. On the study more broadly: COVID-19 samples, acute and convalescent, were from the United States, Italy and Spain. The cDNA or gDNA used as material had been derived from T cells, B-cell-depleted T cells, or PBMCs.

CDR3 length: 14 residues. The germline gives CDR1 SGHDT, CDR2 YYEEEE. The V and J ends lost 6 bases and 9 bases, in that order; junction bases with no gene match: 7. Per the authors' pipeline: Reference gene primers were amplified, and this amplification served to estimate nucleated cell counts. Some clones are missing from TCRdb's copy, which holds only in-frame ones; the method was immunoSEQ multiplex PCR. That table is the source of V, J and clone size, and D and trimming were worked out from the DNA. The sample gives about 110,000 clones, approximately 90% of which show up once; about 1.1% is in the top ten.

Source material: peripheral blood. This TCR was sampled from a human donor in a cohort sampled during active COVID-19. The V and J genes are TRBV5-6 and TRBJ2-2, with 11 nucleotides matching TRBD2. CDR3 sequence (DNA): TGTGCCAGCACCGTAGCGGGGGGGCCCAGGGAGCTGTTTTTT. Translation: CASTVAGGPRELFF.